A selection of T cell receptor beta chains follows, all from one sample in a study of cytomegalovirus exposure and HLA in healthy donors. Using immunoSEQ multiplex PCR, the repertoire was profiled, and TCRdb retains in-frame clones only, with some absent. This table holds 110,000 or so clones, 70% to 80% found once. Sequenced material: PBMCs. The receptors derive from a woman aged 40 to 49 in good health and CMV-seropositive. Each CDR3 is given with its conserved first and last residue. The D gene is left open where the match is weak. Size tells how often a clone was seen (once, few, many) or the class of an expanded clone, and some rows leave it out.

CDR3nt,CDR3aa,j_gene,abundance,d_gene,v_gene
TGTGCCAGCAGTGAACGAGGGAACAGCGGTAATTCACCCCTCCACTTT,CASSERGNSGNSPLHF,TRBJ1-6,NA,NA,TRBV2
TGTGCCTGGAGAGCCCCGGGGGGAAGAACTGGAAACACCATATATTTT,CAWRAPGGRTGNTIYF,TRBJ1-3,few,NA,TRBV30
TGTGCCAGCTCACCAACGCCCACCGGGGGGCGCGACTATGGCTACACCTTC,CASSPTPTGGRDYGYTF,TRBJ1-2,once,NA,TRBV18
TGCGCCAGCAGCCCTACACAGCCCTCGAACACTGAAGCTTTCTTT,CASSPTQPSNTEAFF,TRBJ1-1,NA,NA,TRBV4-3
TGTGCCAGCTCACCGGGGACAGGGTTGGTGTACGAGCAGTACTTC,CASSPGTGLVYEQYF,TRBJ2-7,NA,TRBD1,TRBV18
TGTGCCAGCAGCCGAGGACAGGGAGGAAACACCATATATTTT,CASSRGQGGNTIYF,TRBJ1-3,NA,TRBD1,TRBV11-2
TGTGCCAGCAGTGAAACAGGGACAGGATGTTGGTTGTTTTTT,CASSETGTGCWLFF,TRBJ1-4,NA,TRBD1,TRBV6-1
TGTGCCAGCATGACGACAGGTAACAATGAGCAGTTCTTC,CASMTTGNNEQFF,TRBJ2-1,NA,NA,TRBV2
TGTGCCAGCAGTCAAGGGAGAGTGGGCTACACCTTC,CASSQGRVGYTF,TRBJ1-2,NA,NA,TRBV6-6
TGTGCCAGCTCACCAAGTCGACAGGGGACCTACAATGAGCAGTTCTTC,CASSPSRQGTYNEQFF,TRBJ2-1,NA,TRBD1,TRBV18
TGTGCCAGCAGTTACGATGTCAGGGGCCCCTACGAGCAGTACTTC,CASSYDVRGPYEQYF,TRBJ2-7,NA,NA,TRBV6-5
TGTGCCAGCAGCCGGGACAGGGCCACAGATACGCAGTATTTT,CASSRDRATDTQYF,TRBJ2-3,NA,TRBD1,TRBV6-5
TGTGCCACAGGGGTAGTCGACTACGAGCAGTACTTC,CATGVVDYEQYF,TRBJ2-7,NA,NA,TRBV2